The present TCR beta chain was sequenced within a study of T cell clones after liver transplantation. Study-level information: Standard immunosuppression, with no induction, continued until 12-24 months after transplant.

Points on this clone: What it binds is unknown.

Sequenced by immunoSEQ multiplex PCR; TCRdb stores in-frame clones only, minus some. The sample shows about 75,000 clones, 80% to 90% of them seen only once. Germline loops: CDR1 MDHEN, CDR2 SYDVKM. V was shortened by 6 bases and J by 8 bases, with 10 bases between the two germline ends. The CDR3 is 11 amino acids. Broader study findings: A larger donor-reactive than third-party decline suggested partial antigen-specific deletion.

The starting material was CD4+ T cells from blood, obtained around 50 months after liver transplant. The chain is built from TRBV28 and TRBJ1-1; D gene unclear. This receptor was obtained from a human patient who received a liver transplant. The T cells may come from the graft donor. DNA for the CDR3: TGTGCCAGCAGCAGCCCCCTAGAAGCTTTCTTT. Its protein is CASSSPLEAFF.